The sequence of this T cell receptor (beta chain) was determined in a study of blood T cell repertoires in COVID-19. The overall study: Specimens from acute and convalescent COVID-19 originated in the United States, Italy and Spain. Sample material is recorded as cDNA or gDNA derived from T cells, B-cell-depleted T cells, or PBMCs.

As processed by the authors: Amplification with reference gene primers provided the estimates of nucleated cell counts. Sequencing was performed with immunoSEQ multiplex PCR; in TCRdb, only in-frame clones are kept and a portion is missing. The V and J calls and clone size come from that table; D and trimming were worked out from the DNA. The table records around 42,000 clones, around 89% of them present only once. The CDR3 is made up of 13 amino acids. V dropped 8 bases and J dropped 1 base, with 11 bases sitting between them. Sample: peripheral blood. This TCR derives from a man aged 25-45 years with active or convalescent COVID-19. The chain employs TRBV12-3 or TRBV12-4 and TRBJ1-1, with D possibly matching TRBD1 (6 bases). CDR3 in DNA: TGTGCCAGCCAGGGGCAGACGAACACTGAAGCTTTCTTT. Translation gives CASQGQTNTEAFF.